This TCR beta chain was recovered during a study of CD8 T cells in ankylosing spondylitis. The study, taken as a whole, reports: Seemingly characteristic of ankylosing spondylitis blood was a TCR beta motif consisting of roughly 8 highly homologous variants.

Germline V lookup: CDR1 SGHTA, CDR2 FQGTGA. The V and J ends lost 2 bases and 4 bases respectively, with 8 bases between them. This CDR3 region has 13 residues. Using its own MiXCR run on the 5' RACE reads, TCRdb lists one record per CDR3 protein. The data show around 7,000 distinct CDR3 sequences, more than 8% seen once. This clonotype counts as medium-sized. The antigen is unknown. V gene TRBV7-3 combines with J gene TRBJ1-2; TRBD1 might be the D (5 bases). This clonotype was sampled from a male donor with ankylosing spondylitis or in good health (not recorded which). Input material: blood, either unsorted or a sorted T cell fraction (not recorded which). CDR3 in amino acids: CASSLHQGYGYTF. The CDR3 region has the DNA TGTGCCAGCAGCTTACACCAGGGCTATGGCTACACCTTC.